The 11 T cell receptor beta chains listed next were all sequenced from one sample in a study of lymphopenia after photon versus proton radiotherapy. TCRdb keeps only in-frame clones here, not all; method: immunoSEQ multiplex PCR. The sample carries roughly 23,000 clones, 80% to 90% recorded once. The sample consisted of peripheral blood, taken from a patient treated with proton-based radiotherapy. The receptor source for this set is a man older than 75 with esophageal cancer.

This sequence joins TRBV6-5 and TRBJ2-7; D could derive from TRBD1 or TRBD2 (5 bases each). V dropped 5 bases and J dropped 1 base, with 9 bases sitting between them. CDR1 is MNHEY, CDR2 SVGAGI, per germline. The CDR3 contains 13 residues. CDR3 sequence (DNA): TGTGCCAGCAGTCGTGGGGGTTCCTACGAGCAGTACTTC. Protein: CASSRGGSYEQYF.

The V and J genes are TRBV7-2 and TRBJ2-5; D remains unclear. Germline values: CDR1 SGHTA, CDR2 FQGNSA. V lost 2 bases, J lost 2 bases, and 9 bases lay in between. The length of the CDR3 is 14 residues. CDR3 residues: CASSLWLGQETQYF. CDR3 in DNA: TGTGCCAGCAGCTTATGGTTAGGACAAGAGACCCAGTACTTC.

The genes are TRBV30 and TRBJ1-3, with TRBD1 matching 7 bases. The CDR3 is 14 amino acids. The V and J ends lost 2 bases and 7 bases, in that order; junction bases with no gene match: 8. Germline CDR1 is GTSNPN and CDR2 is SVGIG (reference sequence). The CDR3 DNA reads as TGTGCCTGGAGTTGGGACAGCTGGAGCAACACCATATATTTT. Translating it yields CAWSWDSWSNTIYF. Full variable domain (remainder filled in from reference TRBV30 and TRBJ1-3): SQTIHQWPATLVQPVGSPLSLECTVEGTSNPNLYWYRQAAGRGLQLLFYSVGIGQISSEVPQNLSASRPQDRQFILSSKKLLLSDSGFYLCAWSWDSWSNTIYFGEGSWLTVV.

This clone was observed a single time. CDR3 sequence: CASSLAGGPGTQYF. The CDR3 coding sequence is TGTGCCAGCAGCTTAGCTGGGGGGCCAGGGACCCAGTACTTC. This chain uses TRBV7-2 with TRBJ2-5; D could derive from TRBD1 or TRBD2 (6 bases each). The V end was cut by 0 bases, the J end by 7 bases, with 12 bases between. This CDR3 is built from 14 residues. Germline CDR1 SGHTA, CDR2 FQGNSA.

This chain joins TRBV5-4 and TRBJ2-3, with unresolved D. The V and J ends lost 0 bases and 2 bases respectively, with 10 bases between them. This CDR3 spans 15 amino acids. Germline V gene data show CDR1 as SGHNT and CDR2 as YYREEE (reference sequence). This CDR3 reads CASSLGAVLTDTQYF. The CDR3 bases are TGTGCCAGCAGCTTGGGTGCGGTTCTCACAGATACGCAGTATTTT.

This chain uses TRBV28 with TRBJ2-5; 10 bases agree with TRBD1. The ends lost 6 bases at V and 3 bases at J; junction bases unmatched: 10. CDR3 length: 16 amino acids. The germline V gene has CDR1 MDHEN and CDR2 SYDVKM. The CDR3 here is CASSSPGGTGEETQYF. CDR3 in DNA: TGTGCCAGCAGCTCCCCCGGTGGGACAGGGGAAGAGACCCAGTACTTC.

This sequence joins TRBV18 and TRBJ1-1; D is ambiguous. This CDR3 has 21 residues. The germline CDR1 and CDR2 sequences are KGHSH and LQKENI. V lost 3 bases to trimming and J lost 0 bases, with 29 bases between them. The CDR3 loop is CASSPLKTDAGWEPMNTEAFF. CDR3 nucleotides: TGTGCCAGCTCACCTCTAAAAACCGATGCTGGTTGGGAACCCATGAACACTGAAGCTTTCTTT.

This chain links TRBV7-8 with TRBJ2-7; D is perhaps TRBD1 (6 bases). V lost 3 bases to trimming and J lost 2 bases, with 14 bases between them. Germline-derived CDR1 and CDR2 are SGHVS and FQNEAQ. The length of the CDR3 is 15 residues. The CDR3 protein is CASSFSMWTAYEQYF. As DNA, the CDR3 is TGTGCCAGCAGCTTTAGTATGTGGACAGCCTACGAGCAGTACTTC.

The rearrangement links TRBV30 to TRBJ2-7, with D uncertain. V was clipped by 1 base and J by 3 bases, with 4 bases between them. The CDR3 covers 11 residues. From germline, CDR1 is GTSNPN and CDR2 SVGIG (reference sequence). The CDR3 region has the DNA TGTGCCTGGAGTGGTCGCTACGAGCAGTACTTC. It is translated as CAWSGRYEQYF.

The V and J genes are TRBV7-9 and TRBJ2-2, with 11 bases aligning to TRBD2. This CDR3 comprises 15 residues. In germline, CDR1 is SEHNR, CDR2 FQNEAQ (reference sequence). V lost 6 bases, J lost 4 bases, and 4 bases stayed unmatched. Written as DNA, the CDR3 is TGTGCCAGCAGAACTCTAGCGGGGGGCACCGGGGAGCTGTTTTTT. Its protein product is CASRTLAGGTGELFF.

The rearrangement uses TRBV4-3 and TRBJ2-1; D might be TRBD1 (6 bases). Germline V gene lookup returns CDR1 LGHNA and CDR2 YSLEER. The CDR3 is 15 amino acids. With 1 base removed from V and 5 bases from J, the gap between germline ends came to 12 bases. The CDR3 sequence is CASSQVARGNNEQFF. The CDR3 DNA reads TGCGCCAGCAGCCAAGTTGCCAGGGGAAACAATGAGCAGTTCTTC.